Each of the 29 T cell receptor beta chains below was sequenced from the same sample in a study of T cell responses to AZD1222 COVID-19 vaccine. Clones were sequenced by immunoSEQ multiplex PCR, and TCRdb holds only the in-frame ones, with some missing. The sample contains roughly 150,000 clones, approximately 90% of which appear only once. Sequencing used peripheral blood, obtained after recovery from COVID-19. Receptors originate from an adult who had recovered from COVID-19.

The chain has TRBV5-4 and TRBJ1-1, with 9 bases identical to TRBD1. CDR1 is SGHNT, CDR2 YYREEE, per germline (reference sequence). This CDR3 spans 16 amino acids. The junction had 6 bases not matched to a gene; V was cut back by 3 bases and J by 0 bases. CDR3 in amino acids: CASSWGTGNLNTEAFF. The CDR3 DNA sequence: TGTGCCAGCAGCTGGGGGACAGGGAATTTGAACACTGAAGCTTTCTTT.

The chain uses TRBV6-2 or TRBV6-3 and TRBJ2-5; 9 bases match TRBD2. The germline gives CDR1 MNHEY, CDR2 SVGEGT. The V gene end was trimmed by 3 bases and the J gene end by 5 bases; junction bases not matched to a gene: 7. There are 15 residues in the CDR3. Written as DNA, the CDR3 is TGTGCCAGCAGTTATGGGACTAGCAGGATGGAGACCCAGTACTTC. It yields the protein CASSYGTSRMETQYF.

The chain carries TRBV29-1 and TRBJ2-1; D not certain. Germline-derived CDR1 and CDR2 are SQVTM and ANQGSEA. The CDR3 contains 14 residues. V lost 1 base, J lost 0 bases, and 7 bases lay in between. The CDR3 DNA reads TGCAGCGTTGAAGCAGAAAGCTCCTACAATGAGCAGTTCTTC. Amino acids: CSVEAESSYNEQFF.

V is TRBV6-1 and J is TRBJ2-4; a possible D gene is TRBD1 (6 bases). Trimming took off 4 bases at V and 0 bases at J, with 13 bases between the two ends. This CDR3 has 16 amino acids. The germline gives CDR1 MNHNS, CDR2 SASEGT. The CDR3 loop is CASSGQVELAKNIQYF. The CDR3 coding sequence is TGTGCCAGCAGTGGACAGGTCGAACTAGCCAAAAACATTCAGTACTTC.

The chain carries TRBV9 and TRBJ1-4, with a possible D match to TRBD1 (5 bases). This CDR3 comprises 14 residues. The V gene's germline CDR1 is SGDLS and CDR2 YYNGEE. V was clipped by 2 bases and J by 4 bases, with 9 bases between them. The CDR3 loop reads CASSVGGDNEKLFF. CDR3 in DNA: TGTGCCAGCAGCGTTGGGGGGGATAATGAAAAACTGTTTTTT.

The CDR3 sequence: CASSLAGVIYEQYF. CDR3 coding DNA: TGTGCCAGCAGTTTAGCGGGGGTTATCTACGAGCAGTACTTC. This chain links TRBV28 with TRBJ2-7, with TRBD2 matching over 7 bases. Germline lookup yields CDR1 MDHEN and CDR2 SYDVKM. This CDR3 has 14 amino acids. J gave up 3 bases and V 2 bases, and 4 bases lay outside the gene matches. The entire variable domain, with the rest obtained from reference TRBV28 and TRBJ2-7, is as follows: DVKVTQSSRYLVKRTGEKVFLECVQDMDHENMFWYRQDPGLGLRLIYFSYDVKMKEKGDIPEGYSVSREKKERFSLILESASTNQTSMYLCASSLAGVIYEQYFGPGTRLTVT.

The gene calls are TRBV7-2 and TRBJ1-2; TRBD1 might be the D (6 bases). Per the germline V gene, CDR1 is SGHTA and CDR2 is FQGNSA. V was pared by 5 bases and J by 4 bases, with 14 bases between. CDR3 length equals 14 residues. CDR3 protein: CASSISQGSYGYTF. The CDR3 DNA is TGTGCCAGCAGCATCAGCCAGGGGTCCTATGGCTACACCTTC.

Written as DNA, the CDR3 is TGTGCCAGCAGCTTCGGGACGTTCGTAGCTTTCTTT. Translated: CASSFGTFVAFF. V gene TRBV5-6 combines with J gene TRBJ1-1; TRBD1 is a possible D gene (5 bases). V was trimmed by 2 bases and J by 10 bases, leaving 12 bases between them. Per germline, CDR1 SGHDT and CDR2 YYEEEE. The length of the CDR3 is 12 residues.

The chain carries TRBV9 and TRBJ1-1; D unclear. Trimming removed 4 bases from V and 0 bases from J, with 7 bases in between. CDR3 size: 13 residues. CDR1 and CDR2 (germline): SGDLS, YYNGEE. In nucleotides, the CDR3 is TGTGCCAGCAGCTCACAGATGAACACTGAAGCTTTCTTT. This gives the protein CASSSQMNTEAFF. The full variable domain, its missing parts supplied by reference TRBV9 and TRBJ1-1, is DSGVTQTPKHLITATGQRVTLRCSPRSGDLSVYWYQQSLDQGLQFLIQYYNGEERAKGNILERFSAQQFPDLHSELNLSSLELGDSALYFCASSSQMNTEAFFGQGTRLTVV.

The V call is TRBV7-8, the J call TRBJ2-1; D not resolved. Trimming took off 2 bases at V and 4 bases at J, with 12 bases between the two ends. The CDR3 is 15 amino acids. Per germline, CDR1 SGHVS and CDR2 FQNEAQ. CDR3 coding DNA: TGTGCCAGCAGCTTACCCCCCCCCGCGTACAATGAGCAGTTCTTC. Amino acid sequence: CASSLPPPAYNEQFF.

This chain joins TRBV6-2 or TRBV6-3 and TRBJ2-3; the D is unclear. This CDR3 spans 15 amino acids. V was cut by 3 bases and J by 2 bases, with 12 bases left in between. Looked up from germline, CDR1 is MNHEY and CDR2 is SVGEGT. CDR3 nucleotide sequence: TGTGCCAGCAGTTATGGCAGACGAGCCACAGATACGCAGTATTTT. Translation gives CASSYGRRATDTQYF.

This rearrangement joins TRBV28 to TRBJ1-2, with TRBD1 matching 7 bases. This CDR3 comprises 13 residues. Looked up from germline, CDR1 is MDHEN and CDR2 is SYDVKM. J gave up 8 bases and V 5 bases, and 8 bases lay outside the gene matches. CDR3: CASSPGTDLGYTF. CDR3 in DNA: TGTGCCAGCAGTCCCGGGACAGATTTGGGCTACACCTTC.

This clone appeared a single time. The chain links TRBV28 to TRBJ1-5; TRBD1 might be the D (6 bases). V lost 2 bases, J lost 3 bases, and 14 bases lay in between. The CDR3 consists of 16 residues. Germline assignment: CDR1 MDHEN and CDR2 SYDVKM. The CDR3 nucleotides are TGTGCCAGCAGTTTAATCCCCACAGGGTACAATCAGCCCCAGCATTTT. This codes for CASSLIPTGYNQPQHF.

The chain couples TRBV18 to TRBJ1-2; D not certain. Deletions cut 3 bases from V and 7 bases from J, with 21 bases between. CDR3 length: 16 amino acids. Germline CDR1 KGHSH, CDR2 LQKENI. The CDR3 reads CASSPTGSQIGLGYTF. The DNA for the CDR3 is TGTGCCAGCTCACCCACCGGGTCCCAAATCGGTCTTGGCTACACCTTC. The full variable domain, completed using reference TRBV18 and TRBJ1-2, is NAGVMQNPRHLVRRRGQEARLRCSPMKGHSHVYWYRQLPEEGLKFMVYLQKENIIDESGMPKERFSAEFPKEGPSILRIQQVVRGDSAAYFCASSPTGSQIGLGYTFGSGTRLTVV.

The chain carries TRBV6-4 and TRBJ2-7; no clear D gene. Germline assignment: CDR1 MRHNA and CDR2 SNTAGT. The V gene lost 7 bases and the J gene lost 0 bases, with 4 bases spanning the gap. The CDR3 length is 11 residues. CDR3 sequence reads: CASTSSYEQYF. The CDR3 region has the DNA TGTGCCAGCACGAGCTCCTACGAGCAGTACTTC.

The rearrangement links TRBV9 to TRBJ2-7; 7 bases match TRBD1. Germline CDR1 reads SGDLS; CDR2 reads YYNGEE. Trimming at V came to 3 bases and at J to 2 bases, leaving 8 bases not matched to a gene. There are 15 residues in the CDR3. The CDR3 sequence: CASSATTGNAYEQYF. For the CDR3, the DNA is TGTGCCAGCAGCGCAACGACAGGGAATGCCTACGAGCAGTACTTC. The full variable domain, its missing parts supplied by reference TRBV9 and TRBJ2-7, is DSGVTQTPKHLITATGQRVTLRCSPRSGDLSVYWYQQSLDQGLQFLIQYYNGEERAKGNILERFSAQQFPDLHSELNLSSLELGDSALYFCASSATTGNAYEQYFGPGTRLTVT.

The chain carries TRBV28 and TRBJ1-5; 7 bases line up with TRBD1. From germline, CDR1 is MDHEN and CDR2 SYDVKM. This CDR3 is built from 16 residues. V lost 6 bases and J lost 7; bases outside the gene matches: 15. The CDR3, as DNA: TGTGCCAGCAGCTCATTAGCAGACAGGGCAGGGCAGCCCCAGCATTTT. This sequence encodes CASSSLADRAGQPQHF.

Regarding this clone: Other DNA sequences in this sample translate to the same CDR3. The gene calls are TRBV28 and TRBJ1-1, with a possible D match to TRBD1 (5 bases). Germline-derived CDR1 and CDR2 are MDHEN and SYDVKM. This CDR3 has 13 amino acids. V was shortened by 2 bases and J by 4 bases, with 8 bases between the two germline ends. The CDR3 nucleotides are TGTGCCAGCAGTTTACTGGGGGTCACTGAAGCTTTCTTT. This encodes CASSLLGVTEAFF.

V gene TRBV27 combines with J gene TRBJ1-1; D unresolved. CDR1 is MNHEY and CDR2 is SMNVEV in the germline V gene (reference sequence). This CDR3 has 13 amino acids. V lost 1 base and J 10 bases, leaving 13 bases between the germline ends. CDR3 bases: TGTGCCAGCAGTTTATGGAAAGGGAAAGCAGCTTTCTTT. Protein: CASSLWKGKAAFF.

This rearrangement joins TRBV20-1 to TRBJ2-3, with 9 bases identical to TRBD2. The CDR3 contains 18 residues. V lost 3 bases and J lost 5; bases outside the gene matches: 18. CDR1 and CDR2 from the germline V gene are DFQATT and SNEGSKA (reference sequence). The CDR3 nucleotides are TGCAGTGCTAGTTTTTCTCTCGGTGGCGGGGGGGCCAGAGATACGCAGTATTTT. It is translated as CSASFSLGGGGARDTQYF.

The gene calls are TRBV6-1 and TRBJ1-1; 7 nucleotides align to TRBD1. Germline CDR1 and CDR2: MNHNS and SASEGT. This CDR3 comprises 14 residues. V dropped 3 bases and J dropped 4; count of bases not matched to a gene: 5. CDR3 region: CASSERTGGTEAFF. The DNA of the CDR3 is TGTGCCAGCAGTGAGAGGACAGGAGGCACTGAAGCTTTCTTT.

The chain combines TRBV4-1 with TRBJ1-5; tentative D call: TRBD1 (5 bases). Trimming removed 1 base from V and 9 bases from J, with 19 bases in between. The germline CDR1 and CDR2 sequences are MGHRA and YSYEKL. This CDR3 spans 16 amino acids. CDR3 protein: CASSQVADKGMRPQHF. The CDR3 DNA reads TGCGCCAGCAGCCAAGTCGCGGACAAGGGCATGAGGCCCCAGCATTTT.

In its sample, this clone was seen a few times. The genes are TRBV7-8 and TRBJ2-3, with D unclear. CDR1 is SGHVS and CDR2 is FQNEAQ in the germline V gene. This CDR3 region has 14 residues. V was shortened by 2 bases and J by 2 bases, with 8 bases between the two germline ends. CDR3 protein: CASSLLADTDTQYF. CDR3 bases: TGTGCCAGCAGCTTATTGGCTGACACAGATACGCAGTATTTT.

V usage is TRBV7-8 and J usage is TRBJ2-2; 7 bases agree with TRBD2. CDR3 length: 13 residues. Germline loops: CDR1 SGHVS, CDR2 FQNEAQ. V was clipped by 4 bases and J by 7 bases; unmatched bases: 3. The CDR3, as DNA: TGTGCCAGCAGCTCCCTAGCGGACGGGGAGCTGTTTTTT. It yields the protein CASSSLADGELFF.

The chain links TRBV7-2 to TRBJ2-2; D remains ambiguous. This CDR3 has 14 amino acids. Germline lookup yields CDR1 SGHTA and CDR2 FQGNSA. The V end was cut by 1 base, the J end by 4 bases, with 7 bases between. The CDR3, as DNA: TGTGCCAGCAGCTTAGAGGTTTCCACCGGGGAGCTGTTTTTT. Residues: CASSLEVSTGELFF. Variable domain in full (rest from reference TRBV7-2 and TRBJ2-2): GAGVSQSPSNKVTEKGKDVELRCDPISGHTALYWYRQSLGQGLEFLIYFQGNSAPDKSGLPSDRFSAERTGGSVSTLTIQRTQQEDSAVYLCASSLEVSTGELFFGEGSRLTVL.

V is TRBV14 and J is TRBJ1-3; D ambiguous. Germline V gene lookup returns CDR1 SGHDN and CDR2 FVKESK. The CDR3 loop spans 10 amino acids. The V end lost 11 bases, the J end lost 8 bases, and 10 bases lay between the germline ends. The CDR3 here is CAATWDTIYF. Here the CDR3 DNA reads TGTGCCGCTACCTGGGACACCATATATTTT. The full variable domain, its missing parts supplied by reference TRBV14 and TRBJ1-3, is EAGVTQFPSHSVIEKGQTVTLRCDPISGHDNLYWYRRVMGKEIKFLLHFVKESKQDESGMPNNRFLAERTGGTYSTLKVQPAELEDSGVYFCAATWDTIYFGEGSWLTVV.

The J gene is TRBJ2-1, the V gene TRBV19, with D perhaps matching TRBD2 (6 bases). Trimming took 2 bases from V and 7 from J, leaving 12 bases between them. There are 14 residues in the CDR3. CDR1 and CDR2 from the germline V gene are LNHDA and SQIVND (reference sequence). The CDR3 DNA is TGTGCCAGTAGTATAACACCTCGGGGGAATGAGCAGTTCTTC. Translating gives CASSITPRGNEQFF.

CDR3 DNA: TGTGCCAGCAGCTTAGAGGCAGATGAGCAGTACTTC. This gives the protein CASSLEADEQYF. V usage is TRBV7-9 and J usage is TRBJ2-7; no clear D. The length of the CDR3 is 12 residues. V dropped 1 base and J dropped 7 bases, with 8 bases sitting between them. Per germline, CDR1 SEHNR and CDR2 FQNEAQ (reference sequence).

J is TRBJ1-1 and V is TRBV5-1; TRBD1 aligns across 8 bases. The germline V gene encodes CDR1 SGHRS and CDR2 YFSETQ. The CDR3 sequence is 13 residues long. V dropped 4 bases and J dropped 4; count of bases not matched to a gene: 3. The CDR3 spells CASSSQGATEAFF. The CDR3 DNA follows: TGCGCCAGCAGCAGCCAGGGGGCCACTGAAGCTTTCTTT.